This entry describes one T cell receptor (beta chain). Its antigen is currently unknown. This entry is derived from a study of T cells after yellow fever vaccination. CDR3 length: 13 residues. Trimming took off 3 bases at V and 3 bases at J, with 9 bases between the two ends. TCRdb redid the calling of the 5' RACE reads with MiXCR, one entry per CDR3 protein. The sample contains 450,000 to 650,000 distinct CDR3 sequences, roughly 13% of which appear only once. Whole-study findings and limits: The secondary response showed a weaker magnitude and a faster peak, day 5 versus 15. Repertoires obtained by FACS sorting could include abundant clonotypes that entered as contaminants from the bulk population. Re-detected after boosting: most primary clones, around 96% of CD4 and over 80% of CD8.

The chain has TRBV12-3 or TRBV12-4 and TRBJ2-7; no definite D call. The receptor was derived from a man aged 25 to 40 who received the YFV17D yellow fever vaccine. The sequencing here drew on PBMCs, taken on the day of the yellow fever booster vaccination. CDR3 bases: TGTGCCAGCAGTTTCGCGCTGGGCTACGAGCAGTACTTC. Encoded protein: CASSFALGYEQYF.